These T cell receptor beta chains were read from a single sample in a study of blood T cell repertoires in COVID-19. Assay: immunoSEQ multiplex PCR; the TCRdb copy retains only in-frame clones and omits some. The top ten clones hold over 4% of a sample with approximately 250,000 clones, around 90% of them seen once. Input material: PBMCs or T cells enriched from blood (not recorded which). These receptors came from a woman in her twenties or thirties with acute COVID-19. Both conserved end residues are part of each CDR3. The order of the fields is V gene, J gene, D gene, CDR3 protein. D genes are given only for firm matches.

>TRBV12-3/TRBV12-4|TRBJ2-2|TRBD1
CASGTGTGELFF
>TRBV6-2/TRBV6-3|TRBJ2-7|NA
CASSYLIGTPLDYEQYF
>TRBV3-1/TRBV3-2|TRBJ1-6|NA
CASSQDDKTLHF
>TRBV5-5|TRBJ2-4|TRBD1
CASSLWTGIPELTKNIQYF
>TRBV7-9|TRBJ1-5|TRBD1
CASSLGQGDLTGQPQHF
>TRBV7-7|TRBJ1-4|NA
CASSLGGAPNEKLFF
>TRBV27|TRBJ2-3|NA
CASPAGSGTDTQYF
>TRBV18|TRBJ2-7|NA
CASSPLSPPSYEQYF
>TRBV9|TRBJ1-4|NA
CASSVATGRNEKLFF
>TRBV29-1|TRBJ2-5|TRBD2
CSVERAGYQETQYF
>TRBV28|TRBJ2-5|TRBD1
CASRNRDRGIRETQYF
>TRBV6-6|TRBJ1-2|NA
CASSYRQGSDGYTF
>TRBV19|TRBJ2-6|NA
CASSPGVGANVLTF
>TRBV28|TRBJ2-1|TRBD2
CASSSAQTSGTYNEQFF
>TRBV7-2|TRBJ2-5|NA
CASSSRTPQETQYF
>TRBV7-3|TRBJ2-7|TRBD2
CASSLTSGSDEQYF
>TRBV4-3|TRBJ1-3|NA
CASSQVLAGGNTIYF
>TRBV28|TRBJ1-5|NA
CASSEGTLSNQPQHF
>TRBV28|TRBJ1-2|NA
CASTGDGNYGYTF
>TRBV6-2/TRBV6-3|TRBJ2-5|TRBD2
CASSYPVGLALQETQYF
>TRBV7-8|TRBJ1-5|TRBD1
CASSLAATGSNQPQHF
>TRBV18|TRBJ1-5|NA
CASSPPQGEGQPQHF
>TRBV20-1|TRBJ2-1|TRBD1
CSASGTGSLGNEQFF
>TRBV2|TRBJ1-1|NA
CASSEPPGSRTEAFF
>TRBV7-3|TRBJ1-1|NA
CASSPYPPGHQNGLEAFF
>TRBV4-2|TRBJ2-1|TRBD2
CASSQDWAGGAYNEQFF
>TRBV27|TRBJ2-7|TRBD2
CASSLDGLAGIYEQYF
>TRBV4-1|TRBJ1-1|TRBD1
CASSQAQGARFDTEAFF
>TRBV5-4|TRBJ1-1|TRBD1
CASSLAPGQLNTEAFF
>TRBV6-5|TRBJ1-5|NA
CASSYSLGSQPQHF
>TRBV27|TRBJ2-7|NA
CASSASFSYEQYF
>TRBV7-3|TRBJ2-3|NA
CASSLTLGGKYPTDTQYF
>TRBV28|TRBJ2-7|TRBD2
CASSFGAGGLGEQYF
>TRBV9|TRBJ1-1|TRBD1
CASSAFAGQLNTEAFF
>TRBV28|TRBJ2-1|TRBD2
CASATESGRARQFF
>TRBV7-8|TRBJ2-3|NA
CASSLRRRTDTQYF
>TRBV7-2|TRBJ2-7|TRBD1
CASSHKSLQRGPRGEQYF
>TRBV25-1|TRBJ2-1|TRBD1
CASSAYVGGQGFHEQFF
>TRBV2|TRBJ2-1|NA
CASSEETTYNEQFF
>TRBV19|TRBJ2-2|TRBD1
CASSSDRATGELFF
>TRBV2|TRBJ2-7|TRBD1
CASVNPGGSYEQYF
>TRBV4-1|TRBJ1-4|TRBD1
CASSQEQGTNEKLFF
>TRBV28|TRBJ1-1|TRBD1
CASSRIPGQVDTEAFF
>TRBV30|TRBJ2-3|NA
CAWIGPDTQYF
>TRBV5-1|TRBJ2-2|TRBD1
CASSLVQGVAGELFF
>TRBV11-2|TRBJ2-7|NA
CASRQIRGGQTYEQYF
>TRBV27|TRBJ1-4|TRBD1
CASSPRQGYNEKLFF
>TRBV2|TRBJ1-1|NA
CASSTGNTEAFF
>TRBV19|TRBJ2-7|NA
CASSIGAMALYEQYF
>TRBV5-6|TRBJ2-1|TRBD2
CASSKRELGYNEQFF